Described below is a single T cell receptor beta chain sequence and its context. At one boundary the junction diverges from the germline segment, which might be a read error. This specimen belongs to a study of blood T cells in healthy people across ages. With a J-beta primer mix and a sample-barcoded 5' primer, a second PCR ran about 7 to 12 cycles. Via MiXCR, TCRdb re-called the 5' RACE reads, giving one row per CDR3 protein. Of around 1,900,000 distinct CDR3 sequences detected, roughly two fifths appear once; the ten largest clones hold under 30%. The source of this sequence is a human donor in good health. Sequenced: blood.

The chain's CDR3 is CASSGDRISSCEQYF. As DNA, the CDR3 is TGTGCCAGCAGCGGAGACAGGATCTCTTCCTGCGAGCAGTACTTC. The chain carries TRBV7-2 and TRBJ2-7; tentative D call: TRBD1 (6 bases). The germline V gene encodes CDR1 SGHTA and CDR2 FQGNSA. This CDR3 is built from 15 residues.